This T cell receptor beta chain was recorded in a study of long-term antiretroviral therapy in people with HIV. Donors needed at least one pre-ART PBMC sample plus at least two post-ART samples. Assay version v3.0 of immunoSEQ was used, and it was run at survey level. Produced via immunoSEQ multiplex PCR; TCRdb's table is partial and in-frame only. The sample includes about 6,700 clones, approximately 69% of them seen just once. Study-wide results and limits: It was observed that HIV repertoires exhibited narrower CDR3 length ranges than controls. Blood collection from about 2003 to 2018 possibly occurred under older ART regimens. Following ART, diversity rose but still fell short of transplant donor controls.

This CDR3 spans 19 amino acids. J lost 1 base, V lost 5 bases, and 16 bases had no gene match. The germline gives CDR1 SNHLY, CDR2 FYNNEI. This clone occurred once. The antigen is not known. V and J are TRBV2 and TRBJ1-1; 10 nucleotides line up with TRBD1. The sample was unsorted PBMCs, taken 0.1 years before starting antiretroviral therapy. This sequence originates from a man aged 18 to 30 with HIV. Written as DNA, the CDR3 is TGTGCCAGCAGTTTCTCCACCTACGGACAGGGGGATCCGAACACTGAAGCTTTCTTT. This sequence encodes CASSFSTYGQGDPNTEAFF.